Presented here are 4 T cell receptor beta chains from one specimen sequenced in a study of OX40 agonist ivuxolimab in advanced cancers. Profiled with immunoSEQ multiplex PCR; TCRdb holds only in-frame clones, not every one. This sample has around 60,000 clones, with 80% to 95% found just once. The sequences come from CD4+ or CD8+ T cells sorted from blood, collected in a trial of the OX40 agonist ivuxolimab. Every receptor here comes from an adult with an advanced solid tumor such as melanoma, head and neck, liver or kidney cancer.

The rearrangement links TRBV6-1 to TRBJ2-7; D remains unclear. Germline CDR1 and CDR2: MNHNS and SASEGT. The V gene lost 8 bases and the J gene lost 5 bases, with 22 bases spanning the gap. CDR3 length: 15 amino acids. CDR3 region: CASHKLSIGSNEQYF. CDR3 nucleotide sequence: TGTGCCAGCCATAAACTATCTATAGGGTCTAACGAGCAGTACTTC.

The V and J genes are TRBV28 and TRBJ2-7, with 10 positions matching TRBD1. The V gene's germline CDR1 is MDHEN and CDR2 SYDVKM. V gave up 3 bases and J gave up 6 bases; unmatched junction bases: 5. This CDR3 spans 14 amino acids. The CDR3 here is CASSLRQGAGEQYF. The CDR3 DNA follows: TGTGCCAGCAGTTTGAGACAGGGGGCAGGCGAGCAGTACTTC.

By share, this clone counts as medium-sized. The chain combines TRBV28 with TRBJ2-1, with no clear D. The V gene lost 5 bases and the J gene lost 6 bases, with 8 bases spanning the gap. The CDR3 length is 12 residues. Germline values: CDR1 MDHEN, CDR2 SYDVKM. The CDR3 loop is CASSPGINEQFF. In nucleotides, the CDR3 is TGTGCCAGCAGTCCGGGCATCAATGAGCAGTTCTTC.

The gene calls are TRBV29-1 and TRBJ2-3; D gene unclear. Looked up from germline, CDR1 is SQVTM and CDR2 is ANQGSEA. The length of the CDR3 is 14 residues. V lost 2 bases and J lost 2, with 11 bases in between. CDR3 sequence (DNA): TGCAGCGTTGAACCTGGCATTCTCACAGATACGCAGTATTTT. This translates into CSVEPGILTDTQYF.